Below, 31 T cell receptor beta chains from the same sample are listed, as sequenced in a study of OX40 agonist ivuxolimab in advanced cancers. TCRdb keeps only in-frame clones here, not all; method: immunoSEQ multiplex PCR. The profile shows 55,000 to 90,000 clones, 88% of them singletons. Sequencing was performed on CD4+ or CD8+ T cells sorted from blood, taken in a trial of the OX40 agonist ivuxolimab. The receptors were sampled from an adult with an advanced solid tumor such as melanoma, head and neck, liver or kidney cancer.

The V and J genes are TRBV28 and TRBJ1-2; the D gene is possibly TRBD1 (6 bases). The CDR3 extends over 16 amino acids. Germline-derived CDR1 and CDR2 are MDHEN and SYDVKM. The V end lost 5 bases, the J end lost 0 bases, and 16 bases lay between the germline ends. In DNA form, the CDR3 reads TGTGCCAGCAGTGAACATACAGGGAAATCTAACTATGGCTACACCTTC. As protein: CASSEHTGKSNYGYTF.

This clone was counted a single time. The V and J genes are TRBV18 and TRBJ2-5; D gene unclear. Germline CDR1 KGHSH, CDR2 LQKENI. CDR3 size: 13 residues. V lost 1 base and J lost 2, with 5 bases in between. The DNA of the CDR3 is TGTGCCAGCTCACCACGGGCACAAGAGACCCAGTACTTC. It encodes CASSPRAQETQYF.

This chain uses TRBV7-3 with TRBJ2-5; D is uncertain. V lost 1 base to trimming and J lost 2 bases, with 8 bases between them. The CDR3 contains 14 residues. In germline, CDR1 is SGHTA, CDR2 FQGTGA. The DNA for the CDR3 is TGTGCCAGCAGCTTAAGGCCAGGACAAGAGACCCAGTACTTC. It specifies CASSLRPGQETQYF. Full variable domain (outside the CDR3, taken from reference TRBV7-3 and TRBJ2-5): GAGVSQTPSNKVTEKGKYVELRCDPISGHTALYWYRQSLGQGPEFLIYFQGTGAADDSGLPNDRFFAVRPEGSVSTLKIQRTERGDSAVYLCASSLRPGQETQYFGPGTRLLVL.

The chain carries TRBV5-6 and TRBJ1-2, with 8 bases aligning to TRBD1. V lost 1 base to trimming and J lost 5 bases; unmatched junction nucleotides: 7. The CDR3 covers 15 residues. Per germline, CDR1 SGHDT and CDR2 YYEEEE. The CDR3 DNA reads as TGTGCCAGCAGCTTGAAATCAGGGGGCGCTTATGGCTACACCTTC. Protein product: CASSLKSGGAYGYTF.

This sequence joins TRBV4-3 and TRBJ2-1, with D tentatively TRBD1 (6 bases). V lost 2 bases to trimming and J lost 6 bases, with 23 bases between them. CDR1 LGHNA and CDR2 YSLEER come from the germline V gene. CDR3 length: 18 amino acids. CDR3 loop: CASSQKLRKGDAGNEQFF. In DNA form, the CDR3 reads TGCGCCAGCAGCCAAAAACTGCGGAAGGGGGATGCCGGCAATGAGCAGTTCTTC.

The chain combines TRBV10-3 with TRBJ1-1, with 10 nucleotides matching TRBD1. Germline lookup yields CDR1 ENHRY and CDR2 SYGVKD. The V gene end was trimmed by 5 bases and the J gene end by 0 bases; junction bases not matched to a gene: 6. This CDR3 is 16 amino acids long. The CDR3 nucleotides are TGTGCCATCAGTCGGGACAGGGGATTGATGAACACTGAAGCTTTCTTT. It yields the protein CAISRDRGLMNTEAFF.

This chain joins TRBV7-2 and TRBJ2-5; TRBD1 is a possible D gene (5 bases). Germline-derived CDR1 and CDR2 are SGHTA and FQGNSA. The V end was cut by 0 bases, the J end by 5 bases, with 16 bases between. The CDR3 extends over 16 amino acids. The CDR3 DNA reads as TGTGCCAGCAGCTTAGCGACCCTAGGGGTGGGGGAGACCCAGTACTTC. It specifies CASSLATLGVGETQYF. Variable domain in full (rest from reference TRBV7-2 and TRBJ2-5): GAGVSQSPSNKVTEKGKDVELRCDPISGHTALYWYRQSLGQGLEFLIYFQGNSAPDKSGLPSDRFSAERTGGSVSTLTIQRTQQEDSAVYLCASSLATLGVGETQYFGPGTRLLVL.

The chain recombines TRBV19 with TRBJ1-1, with a weak D call TRBD1 (5 bases). CDR1 LNHDA and CDR2 SQIVND come from the germline V gene (reference sequence). The CDR3 has 15 amino acids. The V end was cut by 5 bases, the J end by 3 bases, with 16 bases between. The CDR3 DNA sequence: TGTGCCAGTAGTGGTCGGGGGGGATTGGACACTGAAGCTTTCTTT. Encoded protein: CASSGRGGLDTEAFF.

The chain is built from TRBV18 and TRBJ2-3; possible D gene TRBD2, 7 bases. Germline V gives CDR1 KGHSH, CDR2 LQKENI. V lost 3 bases to trimming and J lost 10 bases, with 20 bases between them. The CDR3 runs 15 residues. The CDR3 nucleotides read TGTGCCAGCTCACCCGGGACAAGAGGGGGGGGCGCGCAGTATTTT. Amino acid sequence: CASSPGTRGGGAQYF.

This chain connects TRBV10-3 to TRBJ2-3; the D gene is possibly TRBD1 (5 bases). V was pared by 6 bases and J by 2 bases, with 12 bases between. The CDR3 extends over 14 amino acids. The germline gives CDR1 ENHRY, CDR2 SYGVKD. The CDR3, as DNA: TGTGCCATCAGAGGTGGACAAGTCACAGATACGCAGTATTTT. It yields the protein CAIRGGQVTDTQYF.

The V and J genes are TRBV27 and TRBJ1-4; a possible D gene is TRBD1 (6 bases). Germline V lookup: CDR1 MNHEY, CDR2 SMNVEV (reference sequence). V was pared by 5 bases and J by 7 bases, with 14 bases between. This CDR3 comprises 14 residues. This CDR3 reads CASSKRGASEKLFF. In DNA form, the CDR3 reads TGTGCCAGCAGTAAAAGGGGGGCGAGTGAAAAACTGTTTTTT.

The sample holds one count of this clone. The rearrangement joins TRBV6-1 to TRBJ1-2; a weak D match, TRBD1 (5 bases). CDR3 length: 14 amino acids. Trimming took off 6 bases at V and 8 bases at J, with 19 bases between the two ends. Germline V gene sequence: CDR1 MNHNS, CDR2 SASEGT. The CDR3 DNA is TGTGCCAGCAGCAATAGGGACCCAAGGTACGGCTACACCTTC. As protein: CASSNRDPRYGYTF.

The chain has TRBV18 and TRBJ1-5, with no clear D. Germline CDR1 KGHSH, CDR2 LQKENI. The CDR3 extends over 17 amino acids. V lost 3 bases to trimming and J lost 0 bases, with 15 bases between them. DNA for the CDR3: TGTGCCAGCTCACCGGCGGAGGGTACGTATAGCAATCAGCCCCAGCATTTT. Amino acid sequence: CASSPAEGTYSNQPQHF.

In DNA, the CDR3 is TGCGCCAGCAGCTCAGGACAGGCTCAGAACACTGAAGCTTTCTTT. Encoded protein: CASSSGQAQNTEAFF. V gene TRBV5-1 combines with J gene TRBJ1-1, with 7 bases that match TRBD1. Per germline, CDR1 SGHRS and CDR2 YFSETQ. V lost 3 bases to trimming and J lost 1 base; unmatched junction nucleotides: 6. This CDR3 comprises 15 residues.

The chain recombines TRBV4-3 with TRBJ1-6; 8 bases align to TRBD1. V trimming: 3 bases; J trimming: 9 bases; junction bases outside the gene matches: 7. Germline V gene data show CDR1 as LGHNA and CDR2 as YSLEER. The CDR3 runs 15 residues. The CDR3 reads CASSQDRVIGSPLHF. Here the CDR3 DNA reads TGCGCCAGCAGCCAGGACAGGGTGATCGGTTCACCCCTCCACTTT.

The chain links TRBV7-9 to TRBJ2-6; TRBD1 matches 10 bases. With V trimmed by 5 bases and J by 10 bases, 5 bases remained unmatched. Germline V gene data show CDR1 as SEHNR and CDR2 as FQNEAQ (reference sequence). This CDR3 has 14 residues. The CDR3, as DNA: TGTGCCAGCAGCCCCCAGGGACAGGGGAACGTCCTGACTTTC. This translates into CASSPQGQGNVLTF.

This chain links TRBV2 with TRBJ1-1; D not resolved. V was shortened by 2 bases and J by 7 bases, with 5 bases between the two germline ends. The CDR3 has 11 amino acids. From germline, CDR1 is SNHLY and CDR2 FYNNEI. CDR3 region: CASSEWDEAFF. In DNA form, the CDR3 reads TGTGCCAGCAGTGAATGGGATGAAGCTTTCTTT.

The sample holds a few counts of this clone. The genes are TRBV10-3 and TRBJ1-2, with D maybe TRBD1 (5 bases). This CDR3 has 15 amino acids. Per the germline V gene, CDR1 is ENHRY and CDR2 is SYGVKD. V dropped 4 bases and J dropped 0 bases, with 12 bases sitting between them. In DNA, the CDR3 is TGTGCCATCAGTGGCAGGGAGGAAGCTAACTATGGCTACACCTTC. Translation gives CAISGREEANYGYTF.

The V gene is TRBV7-2, the J gene TRBJ1-6; D gene ambiguous. Trimming shortened V by 2 bases and J by 2 bases, and 7 bases separated the two germline ends. The CDR3 contains 15 residues. Per germline, CDR1 SGHTA and CDR2 FQGNSA. The CDR3: CASSLTGTYNSPLHF. CDR3 in DNA: TGTGCCAGCAGCTTAACCGGGACCTATAATTCACCCCTCCACTTT.

This clone was observed a single time. J is TRBJ1-1 and V is TRBV15; a weak D match, TRBD1 (5 bases). In germline, CDR1 is LNHNV, CDR2 YYDKDF (reference sequence). Trimming cost V 0 bases and J 8 bases, with 28 bases left between them. The CDR3 has 19 residues. CDR3 loop: CATSRDSVLPDSQHLEAFF. The CDR3, as DNA: TGTGCCACCAGCAGAGATTCGGTACTTCCAGACAGCCAGCACCTAGAAGCTTTCTTT.

This clone was counted once. The chain couples TRBV5-4 to TRBJ2-3; D unclear. V lost 3 bases and J 4 bases, leaving 9 bases between the germline ends. The CDR3 is 13 amino acids. CDR1 and CDR2 (germline): SGHNT, YYREEE (reference sequence). In DNA, the CDR3 is TGTGCCAGCAGCTCCCTGCCCTCAGATACGCAGTATTTT. Its protein is CASSSLPSDTQYF.

The CDR3 reads CASSLARAYEQYF. The CDR3 DNA sequence: TGTGCCAGCAGCTTAGCCCGCGCCTACGAGCAGTACTTC. V usage is TRBV7-2 and J usage is TRBJ2-7; no firm D call. This CDR3 has 13 amino acids. Germline CDR1 SGHTA, CDR2 FQGNSA. The ends were cut back, 0 bases at V and 2 bases at J, with 5 bases in the middle.

This clone was seen only once. The rearrangement uses TRBV5-4 and TRBJ1-4; no definite D call. With 6 bases removed from V and 10 bases from J, the gap between germline ends came to 19 bases. Germline loops: CDR1 SGHNT, CDR2 YYREEE (reference sequence). CDR3 length: 14 amino acids. The CDR3 region has the DNA TGTGCCAGCACCCCGAACACCCAAAGCGGAAAACTGTTTTTT. The encoded protein is CASTPNTQSGKLFF.

The J gene is TRBJ2-7, the V gene TRBV2, with 9 bases lining up with TRBD2. The V and J ends lost 2 bases and 3 bases, in that order; junction bases with no gene match: 2. CDR1 and CDR2 from the germline V gene are SNHLY and FYNNEI. There are 14 residues in the CDR3. In DNA, the CDR3 is TGTGCCAGCAGTGAACTAGCGGGGAGCTACGAGCAGTACTTC. It specifies CASSELAGSYEQYF.

The chain joins TRBV28 to TRBJ2-6; D remains unclear. This CDR3 is 15 amino acids long. The germline gives CDR1 MDHEN, CDR2 SYDVKM. With 6 bases removed from V and 0 bases from J, the gap between germline ends came to 9 bases. CDR3 sequence reads: CASSLITSGANVLTF. The CDR3, as DNA: TGTGCCAGCAGCCTGATCACCTCTGGGGCCAACGTCCTGACTTTC.

The chain has TRBV6-5 and TRBJ2-3; 11 bases agree with TRBD2. Germline CDR1 MNHEY, CDR2 SVGAGI. The V gene end was trimmed by 6 bases and the J gene end by 0 bases; junction bases not matched to a gene: 2. CDR3 length: 15 amino acids. The CDR3 protein is CASSTSGGSTDTQYF. CDR3 bases: TGTGCCAGCAGCACTAGCGGGGGTAGCACAGATACGCAGTATTTT.

The genes are TRBV7-9 and TRBJ2-5; D unresolved. CDR3 length equals 12 residues. V lost 1 base and J 3 bases, leaving 3 bases between the germline ends. CDR1 and CDR2 from the germline V gene are SEHNR and FQNEAQ (reference sequence). CDR3 in DNA: TGTGCCAGCAGCTTAGTCGAAGAGACCCAGTACTTC. Its translation is CASSLVEETQYF.

V is TRBV28 and J is TRBJ2-7, with TRBD1 identical over 7 bases. The trim removed 7 bases at V and 0 bases at J, leaving 9 bases unmatched. Germline loops: CDR1 MDHEN, CDR2 SYDVKM. CDR3 size: 15 residues. CDR3 DNA sequence: TGTGCCAGCACATCCGGACAGGCGAGCTCCTACGAGCAGTACTTC. Protein: CASTSGQASSYEQYF.

Only a few counts were recorded for this clone. In DNA, the CDR3 is TGCGCCAGCAGCTTGGCATGGGGGGCGCTGGAAAAACTGTTTTTT. It yields the protein CASSLAWGALEKLFF. This chain links TRBV5-1 with TRBJ1-4, with a weak D call TRBD1 (6 bases). Trimming took off 0 bases at V and 8 bases at J, with 14 bases between the two ends. The CDR3 sequence is 15 residues long. Looked up from germline, CDR1 is SGHRS and CDR2 is YFSETQ.

The chain combines TRBV5-1 with TRBJ2-3, with TRBD2 identical over 7 bases. J was trimmed by 3 bases and V by 2 bases; bases with no gene match: 9. The CDR3 is 16 amino acids. Germline CDR1 is SGHRS and CDR2 is YFSETQ. The CDR3 sequence is CASSFLAALGTDTQYF. CDR3 in DNA: TGCGCCAGCAGCTTCCTAGCGGCTTTGGGGACAGATACGCAGTATTTT. Looking up the rest from reference TRBV5-1 and TRBJ2-3 gives the full variable domain: KAGVTQTPRYLIKTRGQQVTLSCSPISGHRSVSWYQQTPGQGLQFLFEYFSETQRNKGNFPGRFSGRQFSNSRSEMNVSTLELGDSALYLCASSFLAALGTDTQYFGPGTRLTVL.

The count of this clone is one. The chain recombines TRBV5-4 with TRBJ1-2; D might be TRBD1 (5 bases). V was cut by 5 bases and J by 4 bases, with 15 bases left in between. Germline assignment: CDR1 SGHNT and CDR2 YYREEE (reference sequence). The CDR3 totals 14 residues. The CDR3 sequence: CASRALGGGYGYTF. In nucleotides, the CDR3 is TGTGCCAGCAGAGCCCTGGGTGGGGGCTATGGCTACACCTTC. Supplemented by reference TRBV5-4 and TRBJ1-2, the full variable domain reads ETGVTQSPTHLIKTRGQQVTLRCSSQSGHNTVSWYQQALGQGPQFIFQYYREEENGRGNFPPRFSGLQFPNYSSELNVNALELDDSALYLCASRALGGGYGYTFGSGTRLTVV.